Listed below are T cell receptor beta chains from one sample, sequenced in a study of CD8 T cells in Susac syndrome. MiXCR was run by TCRdb on the immunoSEQ multiplex PCR reads, yielding one entry per CDR3 protein. The table has roughly 150,000 distinct CDR3 sequences, approximately 95% seen once. Sample: CD4+ T cells from PBMCs. The source is a human donor with Susac syndrome. Both conserved end residues are part of each CDR3. D genes are given only for firm matches. Some rows mark clone size as missing; the rest say once, few, many or name a class of expanded clone.

j_call d_call clone_size v_call cdr3_aa cdr3_nt
TRBJ1-1 . . TRBV20-1 CSAARQNTEAFF TGCAGTGCTGCACGGCAGAACACTGAAGCTTTCTTT
TRBJ1-1 . . TRBV25-1 CASSDRSFF TGTGCCAGCAGTGACAGGTCTTTCTTT
TRBJ1-1 . . TRBV20-1 CSARRGGMNTEAFF TGCAGTGCTAGGAGGGGCGGTATGAACACTGAAGCTTTCTTT
TRBJ2-4 . . TRBV2 CASSESSGADIQYF TGTGCCAGCAGTGAAAGTTCGGGGGCGGACATTCAGTACTTC
TRBJ1-1 TRBD1 . TRBV20-1 CSARDSTGGNTEAFF TGCAGTGCTAGAGATTCGACAGGGGGCAACACTGAAGCTTTCTTT
TRBJ2-3 TRBD1 once TRBV4-1 CASSQGQSTGPDTQYF TGCGCCAGCAGCCAAGGACAGTCGACAGGGCCAGATACGCAGTATTTT
TRBJ2-5 TRBD2 . TRBV4-1 CASSPLEGGLAGRETQYF TGCGCCAGCAGCCCCCTTGAGGGAGGACTAGCGGGGAGAGAGACCCAGTACTTC
TRBJ2-1 . . TRBV7-2 CASSLAGGLVNEQFF TGTGCCAGCAGCTTAGCGGGGGGGCTCGTCAATGAGCAGTTCTTC
TRBJ2-3 TRBD1 . TRBV29-1 CSVEDLGGQLSTDTQYF TGCAGCGTTGAAGATTTAGGGGGCCAGCTATCCACAGATACGCAGTATTTT
TRBJ2-7 . . TRBV3-1 CASSQGGYLYF TGTGCCAGCAGCCAGGGAGGCTATTTGTACTTC
TRBJ2-1 . . TRBV15 CATSREQGTYNEQFF TGTGCCACCAGCAGAGAGCAGGGGACCTACAATGAGCAGTTCTTC
TRBJ2-3 . . TRBV11-2 CASSLVRDTQYF TGTGCCAGCAGCTTAGTCAGGGATACGCAGTATTTT
TRBJ1-2 . . TRBV11-2 CASSLDLSGGSYGYTF TGTGCCAGCAGCTTAGATCTTTCCGGGGGATCCTATGGCTACACCTTC
TRBJ1-2 . . TRBV29-1 CSVALDSSNYGYTF TGCAGCGTTGCCCTGGACAGTTCTAACTATGGCTACACCTTC
TRBJ2-7 . . TRBV20-1 CSARGLGYEQYF TGCAGTGCTAGGGGACTGGGATACGAGCAGTACTTC
TRBJ1-2 . . TRBV7-9 CASSLAEGGYGYTF TGTGCCAGCAGCTTAGCTGAGGGGGGGTATGGCTACACCTTC
TRBJ2-5 . once TRBV4-3 CASSQDLQFQETQYF TGCGCCAGCAGCCAAGATCTACAGTTCCAAGAGACCCAGTACTTC
TRBJ1-2 . . TRBV20-1 CSARDSQSYGYTF TGCAGTGCTAGAGATTCACAGAGCTATGGCTACACCTTC
TRBJ2-3 TRBD1 . TRBV6-2/TRBV6-3 CASKQPGQGPDTQYF TGTGCCAGCAAGCAACCGGGACAGGGTCCAGATACGCAGTATTTT
TRBJ1-3 . . TRBV3-1 CASSQGDLTIYF TGTGCCAGCAGCCAAGGGGACCTCACCATATATTTT
TRBJ2-3 . . TRBV7-2 CASSFYRVRDTQYF TGTGCCAGCAGCTTTTATAGGGTCCGGGATACGCAGTATTTT
TRBJ1-1 . . TRBV19 CASSMPQGGDTEAFF TGTGCCAGTAGTATGCCACAGGGAGGGGACACTGAAGCTTTCTTT
TRBJ2-7 . . TRBV29-1 CSVAKGTWDEQYF TGCAGCGTCGCAAAGGGGACTTGGGACGAGCAGTACTTC
TRBJ2-5 TRBD1 once TRBV11-1 CASSLGLGQGAETQYF TGTGCCAGCAGCTTAGGGCTGGGACAGGGAGCAGAGACCCAGTACTTC
TRBJ2-3 TRBD1 . TRBV20-1 CSAITAGGADTQYF TGCAGTGCTATTACGGCAGGGGGCGCAGATACGCAGTATTTT
TRBJ1-5 . . TRBV19 CASSITGLEPQHF TGTGCCAGTAGTATTACGGGGCTGGAGCCCCAGCATTTT
TRBJ1-6 TRBD1 . TRBV6-5 CASTLTKQGRSPLHF TGTGCCAGCACCCTAACCAAACAGGGGAGGTCACCCCTCCACTTT
TRBJ1-2 TRBD1 . TRBV5-1 CASSPTGGVANYGYTF TGCGCCAGCAGCCCTACAGGGGGCGTCGCTAACTATGGCTACACCTTC
TRBJ1-2 TRBD1 . TRBV5-1 CASSTSAGGNYGYTF TGCGCCAGCAGCACGAGCGCAGGGGGGAACTATGGCTACACCTTC
TRBJ1-2 . . TRBV15 CATSRDRDGYTF TGTGCCACCAGCAGAGATCGGGATGGCTACACCTTC
TRBJ1-2 TRBD1 . TRBV20-1 CSAQTGGYGYTF TGCAGTGCTCAGACAGGGGGCTATGGCTACACCTTC
TRBJ1-1 . . TRBV15 CATSRDLSEAFF TGTGCCACCAGCAGAGACCTTTCGGAAGCTTTCTTT
TRBJ2-7 . . TRBV18 CASSPGEPYEQYF TGTGCCAGCTCTCCCGGAGAACCGTACGAGCAGTACTTC
TRBJ2-1 . . TRBV20-1 CSAQGDPTKQFF TGCAGTGCTCAAGGGGACCCAACTAAGCAGTTCTTC
TRBJ1-5 . . TRBV6-1 CASSQNQPQHF TGTGCCAGCAGTCAGAATCAGCCCCAGCATTTT
TRBJ1-1 TRBD1 . TRBV14 CASSKHTGGTEAFF TGTGCCAGCAGCAAACACACAGGGGGCACTGAAGCTTTCTTT
TRBJ1-1 TRBD1 . TRBV5-1 CASTLGDSNQRHTEAFF TGCGCCAGCACCCTAGGGGACAGCAACCAAAGGCACACTGAAGCTTTCTTT
TRBJ2-2 TRBD2 . TRBV6-2/TRBV6-3 CASSYPGLAGGLTGELFF TGTGCCAGCAGTTACCCCGGACTAGCGGGGGGGTTAACCGGGGAGCTGTTTTTT
TRBJ1-2 . once TRBV6-1 CASRQEGGSYTF TGTGCCAGCAGGCAGGAGGGGGGGAGCTACACCTTC
TRBJ1-5 . . TRBV12-3/TRBV12-4 CASSPGLIQRPQHF TGTGCCAGCAGCCCGGGCCTAATTCAGAGGCCCCAGCATTTT